The 19 T cell receptor beta chains presented below share a single source sample, sequenced in a study of T cells in Graves' hyperthyroidism and ophthalmopathy. The investigators amplified TCR beta CDR3 regions from RNA transcripts. The TCR CDR3 first-round RT-PCR relied on the HTBI primer set. A single record per CDR3 protein comes from TCRdb applying MiXCR to the multiplex PCR reads. The repertoire holds 600,000 to 750,000 distinct CDR3 sequences, with roughly a sixth as singletons. The sequencing sample was made of blood. These receptors were taken from a man over 45 with Graves' hyperthyroidism.

This clonotype was seen repeatedly, ten times or more. The chain has TRBV28 and TRBJ1-1; 8 nucleotides align to TRBD1. With V trimmed by 9 bases and J by 6 bases, 15 bases remained unmatched. The V gene's germline CDR1 is MDHEN and CDR2 SYDVKM. The CDR3 length is 15 residues. CDR3 sequence: CASFGQGAQWAEAFF. The CDR3 bases are TGTGCCAGTTTTGGGCAGGGGGCCCAATGGGCTGAAGCTTTCTTT.

V usage is TRBV28 and J usage is TRBJ2-5; 7 bases fit TRBD1. Unmatched junction bases numbered 7, after V lost 5 bases and J lost 1 base. The CDR3 loop spans 15 amino acids. The germline CDR1 and CDR2 sequences are MDHEN and SYDVKM. CDR3 bases: TGTGCCAGCAGTCCCTGGACAGGACCCCAAGAGACCCAGTACTTC. The encoded protein is CASSPWTGPQETQYF.

This clonotype appeared a few times. The genes are TRBV7-9 and TRBJ2-1; 9 nucleotides line up with TRBD2. The ends lost 0 bases at V and 1 base at J; junction bases unmatched: 7. The CDR3 is 18 residues long. CDR1 SEHNR and CDR2 FQNEAQ come from the germline V gene (reference sequence). The CDR3 loop is CASSLANVAGVSYNEQFF. DNA for the CDR3: TGTGCCAGCAGCTTAGCGAACGTAGCGGGAGTGTCCTACAATGAGCAGTTCTTC.

In its sample, this clonotype was seen a few times. The chain joins TRBV6-2 or TRBV6-3 to TRBJ1-3, with D hard to call. The CDR3 extends over 13 amino acids. CDR1 and CDR2 (germline): MNHEY, SVGEGT. Trimming pared 4 bases from V and 6 bases from J, leaving 10 bases between. Here the CDR3 reads CASSFSAENTIYF. In DNA form, the CDR3 reads TGTGCCAGCAGTTTTTCCGCGGAAAACACCATATATTTT.

Ten or more counts support this clonotype. DNA of the CDR3: TGTGCCAGCAGTTACTCGAGTCCGACAGGGGCCAGCTATGGCTACACCTTC. Encoded protein: CASSYSSPTGASYGYTF. This chain uses TRBV6-5 with TRBJ1-2; TRBD1 matches at 8 bases. This CDR3 has 17 residues. Germline values: CDR1 MNHEY, CDR2 SVGAGI. The J segment lost 4 bases and the V segment lost 0 bases, leaving 10 bases of the junction unmatched.

Many counts were recorded for this clonotype. The gene calls are TRBV18 and TRBJ1-4; 7 bases agree with TRBD1. Looked up from germline, CDR1 is KGHSH and CDR2 is LQKENI. V gave up 3 bases and J gave up 12 bases; unmatched junction bases: 4. CDR3 size: 12 residues. The CDR3 is CASSPGQSELFF. The CDR3 bases are TGTGCCAGCTCACCGGGACAGTCGGAACTGTTTTTT.

This clonotype was detected ten times or more. The chain couples TRBV7-8 to TRBJ1-2; TRBD1 matches 8 bases. The germline V gene encodes CDR1 SGHVS and CDR2 FQNEAQ. V dropped 7 bases and J dropped 4; count of bases not matched to a gene: 8. The CDR3 has 14 residues. CDR3 loop: CASNPGQGGYGYTF. Written as DNA, the CDR3 is TGTGCCAGCAACCCTGGACAGGGAGGCTATGGCTACACCTTC. Based on the CDR3 plus reference TRBV7-8 and TRBJ1-2, the full variable domain is GAGVSQSPRYKVAKRGQDVALRCDPISGHVSLFWYQQALGQGPEFLTYFQNEAQLDKSGLPSDRFFAERPEGSVSTLKIQRTQQEDSAVYLCASNPGQGGYGYTFGSGTRLTVV.

This clonotype appeared many times. CDR3 bases: TGTGCCAGCAGTCCTAGCACCGGGACTAGCGGGAGCGTCCCCCTCTACGAGCAGTACTTC. It yields the protein CASSPSTGTSGSVPLYEQYF. The chain has TRBV27 and TRBJ2-7; 14 bases fit TRBD2. From germline, CDR1 is MNHEY and CDR2 SMNVEV (reference sequence). The CDR3 is 20 residues long. V was pared by 5 bases and J by 3 bases, with 18 bases of the junction left unmatched.

This clonotype was observed a few times. CDR3: CASSLSMSNTEAFF. CDR3 sequence (DNA): TGTGCCAGCAGCTTATCGATGTCGAACACTGAAGCTTTCTTT. The chain recombines TRBV7-9 with TRBJ1-1; D not certain. The germline gives CDR1 SEHNR, CDR2 FQNEAQ (reference sequence). This CDR3 is 14 amino acids long. Trimming left V 2 bases short and J 1 base short, with 8 bases between.

In its sample, this clonotype was seen a few times. This chain joins TRBV9 and TRBJ2-1; 10 bases map to TRBD2. This CDR3 has 17 amino acids. Germline V CDR1 and CDR2: SGDLS, YYNGEE. J lost 7 bases, V lost 0 bases, and 10 bases had no gene match. The CDR3 sequence is CASSVGGGLAEGNEQFF. DNA for the CDR3: TGTGCCAGCAGCGTAGGTGGAGGACTAGCGGAGGGGAATGAGCAGTTCTTC.

This clonotype was seen only a few times. The chain employs TRBV6-5 and TRBJ2-2, with TRBD2 identical over 10 bases. V lost 2 bases, J lost 5 bases, and 5 bases stayed unmatched. CDR1 and CDR2 (germline): MNHEY, SVGAGI. The CDR3 spans 16 residues. CDR3 DNA sequence: TGTGCCAGCAGTTACCGACTAGCGGGTGGTACCGGGGAGCTGTTTTTT. Translation gives CASSYRLAGGTGELFF.

This clonotype occurred a few times. V is TRBV3-1 and J is TRBJ2-5; D possibly corresponds to TRBD2 (6 bases). Trimming removed 1 base at V and 10 bases at J, with 25 bases between. This CDR3 comprises 17 residues. CDR1 and CDR2 from the germline V gene are LGHDT and YNNKEL (reference sequence). The CDR3 loop is CASSQVGLFGGDRIQYF. The CDR3 region has the DNA TGTGCCAGCAGCCAAGTCGGGCTTTTCGGGGGAGATCGGATCCAGTACTTC.

This clonotype has a handful of counts. The chain employs TRBV18 and TRBJ1-2; D remains ambiguous. CDR1 KGHSH and CDR2 LQKENI come from the germline V gene. Trimming stripped 3 bases from V and 4 bases from J, with 21 bases between. The CDR3 is made up of 17 amino acids. CDR3 in amino acids: CASSPGHVWTAIYGYTF. CDR3 nucleotides: TGTGCCAGCTCACCGGGCCATGTTTGGACTGCCATCTATGGCTACACCTTC.

This clonotype showed up just a few times. CDR3 DNA sequence: TGTGCCAGCAGTTTCGGGAGTAACAATCAGCCCCAGCATTTT. Its translation: CASSFGSNNQPQHF. The chain is built from TRBV28 and TRBJ1-5; D not certain. The CDR3 consists of 14 residues. V was cut by 3 bases and J by 3 bases, with 9 bases left in between. Germline lookup yields CDR1 MDHEN and CDR2 SYDVKM.

This clonotype has a handful of counts. The chain couples TRBV24-1 to TRBJ2-2, with D perhaps matching TRBD1 (5 bases). CDR1 KGHDR and CDR2 SFDVKD come from the germline V gene. This CDR3 contains 13 residues. Trimming pared 9 bases from V and 0 bases from J, leaving 7 bases between. The CDR3 spells CATDSANTGELFF. As DNA, the CDR3 is TGTGCCACCGACAGCGCGAACACCGGGGAGCTGTTTTTT.

This clonotype was observed many times. The gene calls are TRBV7-3 and TRBJ2-2; D is ambiguous. Germline lookup yields CDR1 SGHTA and CDR2 FQGTGA. This CDR3 contains 15 residues. Trimming removed 0 bases from V and 0 bases from J, with 5 bases in between. CDR3 in amino acids: CASSLTSTNTGELFF. The CDR3 bases are TGTGCCAGCAGCTTAACGTCAACGAACACCGGGGAGCTGTTTTTT.

The V gene is TRBV19, the J gene TRBJ2-7; D remains ambiguous. V was trimmed by 1 base and J by 6 bases, leaving 10 bases between them. This CDR3 comprises 13 residues. Per the germline V gene, CDR1 is LNHDA and CDR2 is SQIVND (reference sequence). The CDR3 loop reads CASSIGRIPEQYF. CDR3 coding DNA: TGTGCCAGTAGTATAGGAAGGATCCCCGAGCAGTACTTC.

At least ten counts were recorded for this clonotype. This chain links TRBV14 with TRBJ2-1, with D possibly TRBD1 on 6 matching bases. CDR1 and CDR2 (germline): SGHDN, FVKESK. This CDR3 has 14 amino acids. V was pared by 2 bases and J by 7 bases, with 12 bases between. This CDR3 is CASSQPDRWNEQFF. In DNA, the CDR3 is TGTGCCAGCAGCCAACCTGACAGGTGGAATGAGCAGTTCTTC.

This clonotype was observed at least ten times. The chain has TRBV28 and TRBJ1-1; 8 bases match TRBD1. CDR1 is MDHEN and CDR2 is SYDVKM in the germline V gene. This CDR3 region has 14 residues. V shed 2 bases and J 3 bases; nucleotides not matched to a gene: 2. The CDR3 is CASSLRTGHTEAFF. DNA for the CDR3: TGTGCCAGCAGTTTACGGACAGGGCACACTGAAGCTTTCTTT.